This TCR beta chain is from a study of control samples from healthy donors and cancer patients. This CDR3 has 15 amino acids. CDR1 and CDR2 from the germline V gene are SGHNT and YYREEE (reference sequence). Trimming removed 5 bases from V and 4 bases from J; junction bases left unmatched: 7. On this clone: In the same sample, other DNA sequences code for this CDR3.

Sequenced by immunoSEQ multiplex PCR; TCRdb stores in-frame clones only, minus some. The sample contains 90,000 to 120,000 clones, around four fifths of which appear only once. Sequenced: blood. This clonotype was obtained from a man aged 18 to 30 in good health. The V gene is TRBV5-4, the J gene TRBJ2-1; 9 bases are shared with TRBD2. CDR3 bases: TGTGCCAGCAGGCGTAGCGGGGGCCGATACAATGAGCAGTTCTTC. Translated: CASRRSGGRYNEQFF.